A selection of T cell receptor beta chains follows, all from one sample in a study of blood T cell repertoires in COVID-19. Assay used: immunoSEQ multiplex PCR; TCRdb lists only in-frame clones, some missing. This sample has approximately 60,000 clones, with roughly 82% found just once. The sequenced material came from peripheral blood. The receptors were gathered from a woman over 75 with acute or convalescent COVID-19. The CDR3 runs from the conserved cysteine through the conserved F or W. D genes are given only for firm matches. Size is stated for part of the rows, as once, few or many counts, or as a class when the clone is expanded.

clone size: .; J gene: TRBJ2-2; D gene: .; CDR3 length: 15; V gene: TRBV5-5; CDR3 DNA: TGTGCCAGCAGCTTGCGGGAGAGGGACACCGGGGAGCTGTTTTTT; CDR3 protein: CASSLRERDTGELFF
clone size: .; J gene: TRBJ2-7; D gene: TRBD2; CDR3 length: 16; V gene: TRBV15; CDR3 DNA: TGTGCCACCAGCAGAGATAAGCGGGACCTCTCCTACGAGCAGTACTTC; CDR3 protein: CATSRDKRDLSYEQYF
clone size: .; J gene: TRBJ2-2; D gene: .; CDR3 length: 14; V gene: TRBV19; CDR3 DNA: TGTGCCAGTAGTACAGACAGAAACACCGGGGAGCTGTTTTTT; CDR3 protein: CASSTDRNTGELFF
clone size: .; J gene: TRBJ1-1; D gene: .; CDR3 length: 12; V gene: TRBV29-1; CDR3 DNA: TGCAGCCCCCCCCGGGGGAACACTGAAGCTTTCTTT; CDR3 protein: CSPPRGNTEAFF
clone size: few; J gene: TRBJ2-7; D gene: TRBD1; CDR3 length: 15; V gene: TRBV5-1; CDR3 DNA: TGCGCCAGCAGCTCCACAGGGGGCGGCTCCTACGAGCAGTACTTC; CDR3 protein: CASSSTGGGSYEQYF
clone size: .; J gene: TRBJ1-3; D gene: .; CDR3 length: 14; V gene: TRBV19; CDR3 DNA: TGTGCCAGTTACAGGATTGGTAAAGAAAACACCATATATTTT; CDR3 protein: CASYRIGKENTIYF
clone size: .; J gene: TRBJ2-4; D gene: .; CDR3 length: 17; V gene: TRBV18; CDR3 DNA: TGTGCCAGCTCACCAGTAAAGGGGAAGGGAGGCAAAAACATTCAGTACTTC; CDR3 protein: CASSPVKGKGGKNIQYF
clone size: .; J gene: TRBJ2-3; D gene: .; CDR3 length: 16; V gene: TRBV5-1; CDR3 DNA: TGCGCCAGCAGCTTGGATGGGACCCCGGGGGAGGATACGCAGTATTTT; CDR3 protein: CASSLDGTPGEDTQYF
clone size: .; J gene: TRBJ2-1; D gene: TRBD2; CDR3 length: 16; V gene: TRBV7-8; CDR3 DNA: TGTGCCAGCAGCTTAGGTACTAGCGCGACCTACAATGAGCAGTTCTTC; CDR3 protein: CASSLGTSATYNEQFF
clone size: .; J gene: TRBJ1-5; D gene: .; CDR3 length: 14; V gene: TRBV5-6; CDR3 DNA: TGTGCCAGCAGTTTGGAGCGGTCTGATCAGCCCCAGCATTTT; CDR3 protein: CASSLERSDQPQHF
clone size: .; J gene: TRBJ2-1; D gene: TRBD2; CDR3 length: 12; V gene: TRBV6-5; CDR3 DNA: TGTGCCGCTAATAGCGGGACCAATGAGCAGTTCTTC; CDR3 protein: CAANSGTNEQFF
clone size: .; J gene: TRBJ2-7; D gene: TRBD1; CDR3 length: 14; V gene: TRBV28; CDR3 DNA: TGTGCCAGCACCTCTCTGGGACAGGTCCCCGGGCAGTACTTC; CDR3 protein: CASTSLGQVPGQYF
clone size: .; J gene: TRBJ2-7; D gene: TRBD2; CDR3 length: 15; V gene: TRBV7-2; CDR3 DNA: TGTGCCAGCAGCCAAAGGGGTAGCGGGATCTACGAGCAGTACTTC; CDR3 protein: CASSQRGSGIYEQYF